This T cell receptor (beta chain) was sequenced during a study of beta chain features in type 1 diabetes. Study details: Across all samples, around 98 million sorted cells were examined. General study results and limits: In all four CD4+ subsets, TCRB CDR3 length was significantly, moderately reduced in type 1 diabetes.

This clone was counted between two and nine times. What it recognizes is unknown. The isolated RNA, all of it, was reverse transcribed, so expressed TCRB transcripts were what got sequenced. Profiling relied on immunoSEQ multiplex PCR, and the TCRdb table lists in-frame clones only, not all of them. The sample contains more than 250,000 clones, about a fifth of which appear only once. With 0 bases removed from V and 6 bases from J, the gap between germline ends came to 9 bases. Germline values: CDR1 MGHRA, CDR2 YSYEKL. CDR3 length: 13 residues. The sequencing input was naive CD4+ T cells from blood. The V gene is TRBV4-1, the J gene TRBJ2-7, with TRBD2 as a possible D gene (5 bases). The sequence derives from a woman aged 40 to 50 with type 1 diabetes. CDR3 DNA: TGCGCCAGCAGCCAAGATAGTGGGAGCGAGCAGTACTTC. Amino acid sequence: CASSQDSGSEQYF.